The T cell receptor beta chain under discussion was sequenced for a study of cytotoxic CD8 clonotypes in ibrutinib-treated CLL. Study-wide background: Results showed 25 or so partial and 2 complete responses; following median roughly 66 months, approximately 14 remained remitted, approximately twelve advanced. Response sampling occurred after a median around eleven months of treatment (range 6 to 36).

Assay: immunoSEQ multiplex PCR; the TCRdb copy retains only in-frame clones and omits some. The sample carries approximately 48,000 clones, around half recorded once. Only a few counts were recorded for this clone. The antigen is not known. The study, taken as a whole, reports: Treatment saw public clonotypes, which were uncommon, either contract or stay stable. Age-matched healthy donor levels were exceeded by baseline clonality, which tracked circulating CD8+ T-cell counts.

Trimming removed 3 bases from V and 2 bases from J, with 7 bases in between. There are 14 residues in the CDR3. Germline CDR1 KGHSH, CDR2 LQKENI. The TCR comes from a human donor with chronic lymphocytic leukemia. Sequenced here: PBMCs, sampled after 12 months of ibrutinib treatment. The chain joins TRBV18 to TRBJ2-2; maybe TRBD2 (6 bases). The CDR3 nucleotides are TGTGCCAGCTCACCCGGACTAAACACCGGGGAGCTGTTTTTT. Protein sequence: CASSPGLNTGELFF.